Listed below are T cell receptor beta chains from one sample, sequenced in a study of cytomegalovirus exposure and HLA in healthy donors. Repertoires were generated with immunoSEQ multiplex PCR, while TCRdb's copy carries only in-frame clones and drops some. Counted here are some 70,000 clones, approximately 75% occurring once; the ten biggest clones make up 6.5% to 8%. The source material was PBMCs. All receptors come from a human donor in good health. CDR3s include the opening cysteine and the closing phenylalanine or tryptophan. D genes are given only for firm matches. Size values are once, few and many counts, or a class for expanded clones, and some rows have none.

D	V	J	size	DNA	CDR3
-	TRBV19	TRBJ1-2	few	TGTGCCAGTAGTATAAGCGGGGGGTCCTACACCTTC	CASSISGGSYTF
TRBD2	TRBV6-1	TRBJ2-7	-	TGTGCCAGCAGTGAGCCGGGACTAGCTTTCTACGAGCAGTACTTC	CASSEPGLAFYEQYF
-	TRBV2	TRBJ2-7	-	TGTGCCAGCAGGGAGAGTAGGCTTAACTACGAGCAGTACTTC	CASRESRLNYEQYF
-	TRBV7-2	TRBJ1-6	-	TGTGCCAGCAGCTTATCCCTACTGACAGGCAAGAATTCACCCCTCCACTTT	CASSLSLLTGKNSPLHF
TRBD2	TRBV2	TRBJ2-3	-	TGTGCCAGCAGGGATCTCGCAGCTAGCGGGTTCACAGATACGCAGTATTTT	CASRDLAASGFTDTQYF
TRBD2	TRBV2	TRBJ2-2	-	TGTGCCAGCAGTGAAGCGGGCGGGGGGGCCGCCGGGGAGCTGTTTTTT	CASSEAGGGAAGELFF
TRBD2	TRBV18	TRBJ2-1	-	TGTGCCAGCTCAGCCCTAGCGGGGGGTATCTCCTACAATGAGCAGTTCTTC	CASSALAGGISYNEQFF
TRBD2	TRBV7-9	TRBJ2-7	-	TGTGCCAGCAGCTCGACTAGCGGGGTGTTCTACGGGGAGCAGTACTTC	CASSSTSGVFYGEQYF
-	TRBV5-1	TRBJ2-5	-	TGCGCCAGCAGCTTGAACCGGGGGAGCCAAGAGACCCAGTACTTC	CASSLNRGSQETQYF
TRBD1	TRBV5-1	TRBJ1-1	-	TGCGCCAGCAGCTCTTGGGGGACAGGGGAGCTGAACACTGAAGCTTTCTTT	CASSSWGTGELNTEAFF
TRBD1	TRBV6-6	TRBJ1-1	-	TGTGCCAGCAGTCCATGGGCAGGGGGCCGAACTGAAGCTTTCTTT	CASSPWAGGRTEAFF
TRBD1	TRBV2	TRBJ2-7	-	TGTGCCAGCAGGGACCAGGGGGCGCGGTTCTACGAGCAGTACTTC	CASRDQGARFYEQYF
-	TRBV19	TRBJ2-7	once	TGTGCCAGTGGGCTAGCTCGAGACACGGAGCAGTACTTC	CASGLARDTEQYF
-	TRBV19	TRBJ1-5	-	TGTGCCAGCTTCCAGGGGCCGGTTAGCAATCAGCCCCAGCATTTT	CASFQGPVSNQPQHF
-	TRBV7-9	TRBJ1-6	few	TGTGCCAGCAGCTTAGAGGGGCGACCCCTCCACTTT	CASSLEGRPLHF
TRBD1	TRBV29-1	TRBJ1-2	-	TGCAGCGTTGAAGGCGCAGGGGGTGAAGGCTACACCTTC	CSVEGAGGEGYTF
-	TRBV29-1	TRBJ1-4	few	TGCAGCGTTGTGGCCGAAAACAATGAAAAACTGTTTTTT	CSVVAENNEKLFF
-	TRBV19	TRBJ2-7	few	TGTGCCAGTAGTCTGGGGGGTAATGTATACGAGCAGTACTTC	CASSLGGNVYEQYF
-	TRBV29-1	TRBJ1-1	-	TGCAGCGCCACGGGGTGGGGGAACACTGAAGCTTTCTTT	CSATGWGNTEAFF
-	TRBV30	TRBJ1-1	-	TGTGCCTGGAGTCCTACAGAGAACACTGAAGCTTTCTTT	CAWSPTENTEAFF
TRBD1	TRBV18	TRBJ2-7	-	TGTGCCAGCTCACCGGCGGGACAGGGGGCCGAGCAGTACTTC	CASSPAGQGAEQYF
TRBD1	TRBV9	TRBJ2-2	-	TGTGCCAGCAGCTCGTCACAGGGGGGTAGCACCGGGGAGCTGTTTTTT	CASSSSQGGSTGELFF
TRBD1	TRBV6-6	TRBJ1-2	-	TGTGCCAGCACTGTAGGACAGGGGGCCTATGGCTACACCTTC	CASTVGQGAYGYTF
TRBD2	TRBV5-1	TRBJ2-1	-	TGCGCCAGCAGCTCGGGAGGGACTAGCGGCAATGAGCAGTTCTTC	CASSSGGTSGNEQFF
-	TRBV5-6	TRBJ1-3	-	TGTGCCAGCAGCTTGGCTTCCGGACAGAGAAACACCATATATTTT	CASSLASGQRNTIYF
-	TRBV10-3	TRBJ1-5	-	TGTGCCATCAGTGAGTCGGGGGGGCGCGGTCAGCCCCAGCATTTT	CAISESGGRGQPQHF
TRBD1	TRBV5-1	TRBJ1-2	-	TGCGCCAGCAGCAGACGACAGGGAGTTGATGGCTACACCTTC	CASSRRQGVDGYTF
TRBD2	TRBV7-9	TRBJ2-1	-	TGTGCCAGCAGCTTAGAGGGAGGGGATGAGCAGTTCTTC	CASSLEGGDEQFF
-	TRBV29-1	TRBJ2-1	-	TGCAGCGTTGAAGGGACACCGTCCTACAATGAGCAGTTCTTC	CSVEGTPSYNEQFF
-	TRBV18	TRBJ1-1	-	TGTGCCAGCTCACCAGCGGGGAAGCTCATGAACACTGAAGCTTTCTTT	CASSPAGKLMNTEAFF
TRBD1	TRBV19	TRBJ1-5	-	TGTGCCAGTAGTATCGGGGACAGGGGGTCCAATCAGCCCCAGCATTTT	CASSIGDRGSNQPQHF
-	TRBV5-1	TRBJ2-2	-	TGCGCCAGCAGCTTGTGGCGGGCTTCGAACACCGGGGAGCTGTTTTTT	CASSLWRASNTGELFF
-	TRBV5-1	TRBJ2-3	few	TGCGCCAGCAGCTTGTACCAGAGCACAGATACGCAGTATTTT	CASSLYQSTDTQYF
TRBD1	TRBV18	TRBJ2-7	-	TGTGCCAGCTCACCACTGGGGACAGGGGGCATCGACGAGCAGTACTTC	CASSPLGTGGIDEQYF
-	TRBV30	TRBJ1-4	once	TGTGCCTGGAGTGTCGTCCGGAATTCACAGGTTTCTGAAAAACTGTTTTTT	CAWSVVRNSQVSEKLFF
-	TRBV7-2	TRBJ2-5	-	TGTGCCAGCAGCTTAGTAGGGACAAGTCAAGAGACCCAGTACTTC	CASSLVGTSQETQYF
-	TRBV25-1	TRBJ2-7	few	TGTGCCAGCAGTGCTATGCGGGAGCAGTACTTC	CASSAMREQYF
-	TRBV7-3	TRBJ2-1	-	TGTGCCAGCAGCTTAACGACTAGTTATTCCTACAATGAGCAGTTCTTC	CASSLTTSYSYNEQFF
TRBD2	TRBV19	TRBJ2-3	once	TGTGCCAGCGGACTAGCGGGGGGAGCAGATACGCAGTATTTT	CASGLAGGADTQYF
TRBD2	TRBV10-3	TRBJ2-3	-	TGTGCCATCAGTGATGGCGGGGGTGGCACAGATACGCAGTATTTT	CAISDGGGGTDTQYF
-	TRBV7-3	TRBJ2-1	-	TGTGCCAGCAGCTTGGAGGGGTTCTCCTACAATGAGCAGTTCTTC	CASSLEGFSYNEQFF
-	TRBV5-1	TRBJ1-1	-	TGCGCCAGCAGCCCGACAGGCCCTGAAGCTTTCTTT	CASSPTGPEAFF
TRBD2	TRBV14	TRBJ2-2	few	TGTGCCAGCAGCCAAGACCCCCGGTGGGGGGGGAGCACCGGGGAGCTGTTTTTT	CASSQDPRWGGSTGELFF
-	TRBV6-4	TRBJ1-1	-	TGTGCCAGCAAATACCAATGGGGAGACACTGAAGCTTTCTTT	CASKYQWGDTEAFF
TRBD2	TRBV4-1	TRBJ2-3	-	TGCGCCAGCAGCCAAGTCGAGAGGCCTAGCGGGGGGGCCAGAGATACGCAGTATTTT	CASSQVERPSGGARDTQYF
TRBD1	TRBV10-3	TRBJ2-2	few	TGTGCCATCAGTGTTTCGACAGGGAAGGCCGGGGAGCTGTTTTTT	CAISVSTGKAGELFF
TRBD2	TRBV9	TRBJ2-3	-	TGTGCCAGCAGCGTAGGACTAGCGGGGGTCGTTGGGGATACGCAGTATTTT	CASSVGLAGVVGDTQYF
-	TRBV27	TRBJ1-6	-	TGTGCCAGCAGTCTGTCAGGGGAGTATAATTCACCCCTCCACTTT	CASSLSGEYNSPLHF
-	TRBV28	TRBJ1-1	few	TGTGCCAGCAGTTTGGGGCGAAAGGGCACTGAAGCTTTCTTT	CASSLGRKGTEAFF
-	TRBV9	TRBJ2-3	-	TGTGCCAGCTCCCAAGTAGTGGGGGGGCTTGCCACAGATACGCAGTATTTT	CASSQVVGGLATDTQYF
TRBD1	TRBV5-8	TRBJ1-5	-	TGTGCCAGCAGCTTGGGGGACAGCAACAATCAGCCCCAGCATTTT	CASSLGDSNNQPQHF
-	TRBV9	TRBJ2-6	-	TGTGCCAGCAGCAAAGGACACTTGGGAGGGGCCAACGTCCTGACTTTC	CASSKGHLGGANVLTF
TRBD1	TRBV11-2	TRBJ1-1	-	TGTGCCAGCAGCACCCCGGACAGGGCTGAAGCTTTCTTT	CASSTPDRAEAFF
TRBD1	TRBV2	TRBJ2-5	once	TGTGCCAGCAGTGGGCAGGGGGAATACCAAGAGACCCAGTACTTC	CASSGQGEYQETQYF
TRBD2	TRBV7-9	TRBJ2-1	-	TGTTCCAGCAGCGTACCCTCCCGACTAGCGGGGTCCTACAATGAGCAGTTCTTC	CSSSVPSRLAGSYNEQFF